This note documents a single TCR beta chain sequence. Its antigen remains unknown. This sample was taken from a study of beta chain features in type 1 diabetes. Investigators reverse transcribed all isolated RNA, so they sequenced expressed TCRB transcripts. Libraries were prepared by immunoSEQ multiplex PCR; TCRdb keeps only in-frame clonotypes and omits some of them. The sample includes more than 110,000 clones, around 7% seen only once; the top ten take 1.4%. Study-wide findings and caveats: There was a moderate but significant shortening of TCRB CDR3s in all four CD4+ subsets of Type 1 diabetes patients. Across patients, naive, central memory and Treg TCRB repertoires exhibited apparently greater similarity than was observed across healthy donors.

The CDR3 is made up of 11 amino acids. Trimming cost V 4 bases and J 10 bases, with 10 bases left between them. Germline CDR1 reads LNHDA; CDR2 reads SQIVND (reference sequence). V is TRBV19 and J is TRBJ1-2; D call uncertain. The sample taken for sequencing was central memory CD4+ T cells from blood. The TCR was taken from a woman aged 25 to 39 in good health. The CDR3, as DNA: TGTGCCAGTAGTACGGGGTACGTCTACACCTTC. It yields the protein CASSTGYVYTF.